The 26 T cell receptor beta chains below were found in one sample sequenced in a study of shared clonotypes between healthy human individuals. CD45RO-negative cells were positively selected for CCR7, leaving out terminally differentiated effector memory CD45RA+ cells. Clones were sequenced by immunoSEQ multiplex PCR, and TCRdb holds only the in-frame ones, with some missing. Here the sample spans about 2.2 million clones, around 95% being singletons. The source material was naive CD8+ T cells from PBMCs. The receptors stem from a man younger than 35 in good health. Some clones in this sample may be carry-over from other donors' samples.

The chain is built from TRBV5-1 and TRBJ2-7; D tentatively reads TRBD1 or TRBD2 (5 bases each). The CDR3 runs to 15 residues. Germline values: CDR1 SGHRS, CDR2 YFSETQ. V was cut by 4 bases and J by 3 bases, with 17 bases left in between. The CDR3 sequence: CASSPGQGSLYEQYF. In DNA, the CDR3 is TGCGCCAGCAGCCCGGGGCAGGGCAGCCTCTACGAGCAGTACTTC.

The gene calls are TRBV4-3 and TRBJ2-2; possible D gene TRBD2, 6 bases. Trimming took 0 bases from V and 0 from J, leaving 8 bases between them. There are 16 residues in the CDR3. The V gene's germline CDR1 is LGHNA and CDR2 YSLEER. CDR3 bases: TGCGCCAGCAGCCAAGATAGACTAGCGAACACCGGGGAGCTGTTTTTT. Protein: CASSQDRLANTGELFF.

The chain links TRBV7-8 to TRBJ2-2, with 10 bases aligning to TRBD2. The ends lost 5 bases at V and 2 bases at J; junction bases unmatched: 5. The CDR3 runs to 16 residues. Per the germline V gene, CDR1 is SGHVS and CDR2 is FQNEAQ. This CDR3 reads CASSASGGTNTGELFF. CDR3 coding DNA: TGTGCCAGCAGCGCTAGCGGGGGTACTAACACCGGGGAGCTGTTTTTT.

CDR3: CASSEATGRTGELFF. CDR3 DNA sequence: TGTGCCAGCAGTGAAGCAACGGGACGAACCGGGGAGCTGTTTTTT. V is TRBV2 and J is TRBJ2-2; D may be TRBD1 or TRBD2 (5 bases each). CDR1 and CDR2 (germline): SNHLY, FYNNEI. The CDR3 contains 15 residues. V gave up 0 bases and J gave up 5 bases, with 10 bases separating them.

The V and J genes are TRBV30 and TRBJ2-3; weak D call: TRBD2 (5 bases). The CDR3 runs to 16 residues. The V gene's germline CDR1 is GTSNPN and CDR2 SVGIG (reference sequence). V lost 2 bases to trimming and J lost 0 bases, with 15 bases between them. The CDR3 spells CAWSPGVATSTDTQYF. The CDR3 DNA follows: TGTGCCTGGAGTCCCGGGGTCGCCACTAGCACAGATACGCAGTATTTT.

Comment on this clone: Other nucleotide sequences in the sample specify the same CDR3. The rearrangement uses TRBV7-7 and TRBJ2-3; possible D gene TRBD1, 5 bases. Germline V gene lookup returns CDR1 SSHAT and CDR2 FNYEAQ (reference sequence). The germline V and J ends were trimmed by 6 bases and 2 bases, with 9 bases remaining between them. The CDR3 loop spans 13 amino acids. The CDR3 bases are TGTGCCAGCAGTCCCAGGGTCACAGATACGCAGTATTTT. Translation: CASSPRVTDTQYF. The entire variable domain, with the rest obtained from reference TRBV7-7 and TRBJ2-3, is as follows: GAGVSQSPRYKVTKRGQDVTLRCDPISSHATLYWYQQALGQGPEFLTYFNYEAQPDKSGLPSDRFSAERPEGSISTLTIQRTEQRDSAMYRCASSPRVTDTQYFGPGTRLTVL.

The CDR3 DNA is TGTGCCAGCAGCTTATGGGGGGCGCATGACAATGAGCAGTTCTTC. Its translation: CASSLWGAHDNEQFF. This chain links TRBV7-3 with TRBJ2-1; D may correspond to TRBD1 or TRBD2 (6 bases each). The CDR3 has 15 amino acids. Germline values: CDR1 SGHTA, CDR2 FQGTGA. Trimming removed 2 bases at V and 5 bases at J, with 13 bases between. Full variable domain (outside the CDR3, taken from reference TRBV7-3 and TRBJ2-1): GAGVSQTPSNKVTEKGKYVELRCDPISGHTALYWYRQSLGQGPEFLIYFQGTGAADDSGLPNDRFFAVRPEGSVSTLKIQRTERGDSAVYLCASSLWGAHDNEQFFGPGTRLTVL.

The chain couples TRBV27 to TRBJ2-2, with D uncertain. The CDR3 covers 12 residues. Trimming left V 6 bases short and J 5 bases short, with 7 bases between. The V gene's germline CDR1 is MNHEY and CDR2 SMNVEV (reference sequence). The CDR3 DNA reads TGTGCCAGCAGAGGAGAGACCGGGGAGCTGTTTTTT. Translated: CASRGETGELFF.

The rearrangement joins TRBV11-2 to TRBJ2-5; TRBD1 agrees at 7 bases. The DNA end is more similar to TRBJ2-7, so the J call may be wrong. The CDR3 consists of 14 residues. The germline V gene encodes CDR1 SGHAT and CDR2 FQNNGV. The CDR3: CASSLDDRVYEQYF. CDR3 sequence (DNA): TGTGCCAGCAGCTTAGACGACAGGGTCTACGAGCAGTACTTC.

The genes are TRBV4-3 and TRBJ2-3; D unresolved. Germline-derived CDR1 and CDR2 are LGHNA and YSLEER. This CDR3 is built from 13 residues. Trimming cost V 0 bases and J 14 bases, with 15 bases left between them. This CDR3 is CASSQDPDPRPYF. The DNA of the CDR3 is TGCGCCAGCAGCCAAGATCCTGATCCTAGACCGTATTTT.

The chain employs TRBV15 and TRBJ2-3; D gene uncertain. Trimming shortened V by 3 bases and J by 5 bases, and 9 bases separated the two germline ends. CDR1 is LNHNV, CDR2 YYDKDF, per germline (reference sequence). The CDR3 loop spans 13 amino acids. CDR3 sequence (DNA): TGTGCCACCAGCAGCCACCCGGGAGATACGCAGTATTTT. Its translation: CATSSHPGDTQYF.

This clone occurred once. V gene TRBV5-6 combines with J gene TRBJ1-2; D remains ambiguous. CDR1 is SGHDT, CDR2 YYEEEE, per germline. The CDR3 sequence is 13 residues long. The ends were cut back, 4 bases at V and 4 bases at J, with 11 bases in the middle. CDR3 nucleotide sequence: TGTGCCAGCAGCACCGGACTGTCCTATGGCTACACCTTC. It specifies CASSTGLSYGYTF.

DNA for the CDR3: TGCGCCAGCAGCACGGTACAGGGGTCGGGGCATGGCTACACCTTC. It specifies CASSTVQGSGHGYTF. This chain uses TRBV5-1 with TRBJ1-2; 7 bases fit TRBD1. The CDR3 runs to 15 residues. CDR1 is SGHRS and CDR2 is YFSETQ in the germline V gene. Trimming took 4 bases from V and 6 from J; bases not matched to a gene: 12.

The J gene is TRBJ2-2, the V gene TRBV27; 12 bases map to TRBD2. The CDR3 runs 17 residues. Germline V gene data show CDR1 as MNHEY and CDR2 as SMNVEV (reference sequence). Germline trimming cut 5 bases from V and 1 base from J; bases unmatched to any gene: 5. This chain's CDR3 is CASSPLLAGGNTGELFF. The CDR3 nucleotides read TGTGCCAGCAGTCCCCTACTAGCGGGAGGGAACACCGGGGAGCTGTTTTTT.

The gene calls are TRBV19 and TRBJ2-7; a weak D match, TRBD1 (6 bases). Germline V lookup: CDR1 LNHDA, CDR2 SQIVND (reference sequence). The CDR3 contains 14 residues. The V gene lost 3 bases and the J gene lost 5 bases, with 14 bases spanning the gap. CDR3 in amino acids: CASSMWGRLDEQYF. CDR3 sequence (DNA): TGTGCCAGTAGTATGTGGGGGCGTCTCGACGAGCAGTACTTC.

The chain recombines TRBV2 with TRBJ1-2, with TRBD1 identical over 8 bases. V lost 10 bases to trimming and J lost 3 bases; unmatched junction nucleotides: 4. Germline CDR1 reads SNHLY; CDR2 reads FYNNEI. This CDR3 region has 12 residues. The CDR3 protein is CANQGADYGYTF. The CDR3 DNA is TGTGCCAACCAGGGGGCTGACTATGGCTACACCTTC. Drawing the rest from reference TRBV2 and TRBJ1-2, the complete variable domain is EPEVTQTPSHQVTQMGQEVILRCVPISNHLYFYWYRQILGQKVEFLVSFYNNEISEKSEIFDDQFSVERPDGSNFTLKIRSTKLEDSAMYFCANQGADYGYTFGSGTRLTVV.

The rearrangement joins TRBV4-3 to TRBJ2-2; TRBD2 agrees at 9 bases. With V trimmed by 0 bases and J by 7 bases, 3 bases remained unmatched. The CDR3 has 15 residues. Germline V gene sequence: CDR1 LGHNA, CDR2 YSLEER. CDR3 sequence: CASSQDSSGIGELFF. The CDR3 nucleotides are TGCGCCAGCAGCCAAGATTCTAGCGGGATCGGGGAGCTGTTTTTT.

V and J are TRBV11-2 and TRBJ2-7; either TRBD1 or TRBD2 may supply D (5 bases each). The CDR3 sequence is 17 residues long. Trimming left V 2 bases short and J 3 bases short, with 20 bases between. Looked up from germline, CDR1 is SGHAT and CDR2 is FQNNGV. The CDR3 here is CASSLIGLGELYYEQYF. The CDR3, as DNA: TGTGCCAGCAGCTTAATTGGTCTGGGGGAGTTGTACTACGAGCAGTACTTC.

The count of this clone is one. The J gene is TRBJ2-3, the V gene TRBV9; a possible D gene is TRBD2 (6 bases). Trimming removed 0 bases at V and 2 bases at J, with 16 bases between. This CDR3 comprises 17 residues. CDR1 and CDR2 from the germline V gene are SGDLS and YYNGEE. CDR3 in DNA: TGTGCCAGCAGCGTAGATAAGGAGGGACGTTCCACAGATACGCAGTATTTT. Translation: CASSVDKEGRSTDTQYF.

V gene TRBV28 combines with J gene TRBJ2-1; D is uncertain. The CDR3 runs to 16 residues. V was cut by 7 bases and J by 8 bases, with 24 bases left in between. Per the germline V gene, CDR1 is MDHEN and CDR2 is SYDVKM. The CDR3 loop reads CASIQRAFGVDYEQFF. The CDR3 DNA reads TGTGCCAGCATCCAAAGGGCCTTTGGGGTCGATTATGAGCAGTTCTTC.

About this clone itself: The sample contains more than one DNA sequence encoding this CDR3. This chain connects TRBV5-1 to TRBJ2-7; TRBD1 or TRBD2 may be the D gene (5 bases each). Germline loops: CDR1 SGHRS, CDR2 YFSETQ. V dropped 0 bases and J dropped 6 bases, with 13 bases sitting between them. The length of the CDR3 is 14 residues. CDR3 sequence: CASSLAGGGIEQYF. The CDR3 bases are TGCGCCAGCAGCTTGGCTGGGGGTGGAATCGAGCAGTACTTC.

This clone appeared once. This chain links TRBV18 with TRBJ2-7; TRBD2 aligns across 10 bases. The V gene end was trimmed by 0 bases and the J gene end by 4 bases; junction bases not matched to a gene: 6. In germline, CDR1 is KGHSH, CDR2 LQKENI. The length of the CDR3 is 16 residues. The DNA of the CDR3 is TGTGCCAGCTCACCACCGAGGCTAGCGGGAGCATACGAGCAGTACTTC. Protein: CASSPPRLAGAYEQYF.

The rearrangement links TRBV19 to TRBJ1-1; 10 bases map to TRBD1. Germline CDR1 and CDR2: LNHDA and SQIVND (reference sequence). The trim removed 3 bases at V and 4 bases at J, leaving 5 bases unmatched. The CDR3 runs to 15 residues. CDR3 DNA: TGTGCCAGTAGTATTGTGGACAGGGGGTTCACTGAAGCTTTCTTT. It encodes CASSIVDRGFTEAFF.

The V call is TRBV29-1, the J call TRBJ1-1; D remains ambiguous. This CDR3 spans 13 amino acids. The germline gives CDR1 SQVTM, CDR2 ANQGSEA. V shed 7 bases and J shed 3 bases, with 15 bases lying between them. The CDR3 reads CSANGGGDTEAFF. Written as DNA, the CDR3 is TGCAGCGCTAATGGAGGTGGGGACACTGAAGCTTTCTTT.

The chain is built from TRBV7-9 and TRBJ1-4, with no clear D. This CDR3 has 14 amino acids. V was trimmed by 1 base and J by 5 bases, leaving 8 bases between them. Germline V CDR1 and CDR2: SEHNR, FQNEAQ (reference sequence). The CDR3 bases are TGTGCCAGCAGCTTAGAGGTGGGGAATGAAAAACTGTTTTTT. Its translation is CASSLEVGNEKLFF.

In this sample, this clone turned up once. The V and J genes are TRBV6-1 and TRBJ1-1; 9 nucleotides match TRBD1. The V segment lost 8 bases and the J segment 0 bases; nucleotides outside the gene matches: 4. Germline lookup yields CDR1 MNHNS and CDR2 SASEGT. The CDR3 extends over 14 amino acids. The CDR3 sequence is CASGTGMMNTEAFF. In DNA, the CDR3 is TGTGCCAGCGGGACAGGGATGATGAACACTGAAGCTTTCTTT.